These 17 T cell receptor beta chains share one sample of origin, sequenced in a study of blood T cells in healthy people across ages. Alongside a J-beta primer mix, a sample-barcoded 5' primer served in a second PCR lasting about 7 to 12 cycles. One entry per CDR3 protein results from TCRdb running MiXCR on the 5' RACE reads. The table records around 1,500,000 distinct CDR3 sequences, about 30% of them present only once. The sample consisted of blood. The receptor set was obtained from a woman under 40 in good health.

V and J are TRBV6-2 or TRBV6-3 and TRBJ1-5; D may be TRBD1 (5 bases). The CDR3 loop spans 13 amino acids. V dropped 2 bases and J dropped 7 bases, with 9 bases sitting between them. CDR1 and CDR2 from the germline V gene are MNHEY and SVGEGT. CDR3 loop: CASSYRWGQPQHF. As DNA, the CDR3 is TGTGCCAGCAGTTACCGTTGGGGGCAGCCCCAGCATTTT.

The V and J genes are TRBV7-6 and TRBJ2-1, with a possible D match to TRBD2 (6 bases). V dropped 9 bases and J dropped 8 bases, with 23 bases sitting between them. From germline, CDR1 is SGHVS and CDR2 FNYEAQ. This CDR3 comprises 15 residues. CDR3 DNA: TGTGCCAGTGCCCCCGGGACTCCGACGGGCGATGAGCAGTTCTTC. This encodes CASAPGTPTGDEQFF.

V gene TRBV6-4 combines with J gene TRBJ1-3; TRBD1 matches 7 bases. The CDR3 runs to 17 residues. Germline V gene data show CDR1 as MRHNA and CDR2 as SNTAGT. V lost 5 bases, J lost 5 bases, and 15 bases stayed unmatched. CDR3: CASSSIRDSHSRNTIYF. CDR3 coding DNA: TGTGCCAGCAGTTCAATACGGGACAGCCACTCGAGAAACACCATATATTTT.

This clonotype was seen only a few times. The chain uses TRBV11-2 and TRBJ1-1; a possible D gene is TRBD1 (5 bases). CDR1 and CDR2 from the germline V gene are SGHAT and FQNNGV. This CDR3 spans 13 amino acids. V lost 1 base to trimming and J lost 10 bases, with 13 bases between them. The CDR3 is CASSLGGSGRAFF. The CDR3 bases are TGTGCCAGCAGCTTAGGGGGCAGTGGAAGAGCTTTCTTT.

There are a few counts of this clonotype. This sequence joins TRBV7-2 and TRBJ2-1, with D tentatively TRBD1 (5 bases). Per germline, CDR1 SGHTA and CDR2 FQGNSA. The CDR3 loop spans 14 amino acids. The germline V and J ends were trimmed by 2 bases and 15 bases, with 20 bases remaining between them. CDR3: CASSLLQDPFLPFF. As DNA, the CDR3 is TGTGCCAGCAGCTTACTACAGGACCCTTTCCTACCGTTCTTC.

The chain uses TRBV20-1 and TRBJ2-1, with 7 bases that match TRBD1. Germline loops: CDR1 DFQATT, CDR2 SNEGSKA (reference sequence). V was clipped by 4 bases and J by 9 bases; unmatched bases: 6. The CDR3 extends over 12 amino acids. CDR3 region: CSAKGARAEQFF. Here the CDR3 DNA reads TGCAGTGCTAAGGGGGCGCGGGCTGAGCAGTTCTTC.

The rearrangement uses TRBV29-1 and TRBJ2-1; tentatively, D is TRBD2 (6 bases). V was pared by 3 bases and J by 7 bases, with 13 bases between. CDR1 is SQVTM, CDR2 ANQGSEA, per germline. The CDR3 is 13 amino acids. The CDR3 DNA reads as TGCAGCGTTGACAGGAGCGGGTGGAATGAGCAGTTCTTC. Its protein is CSVDRSGWNEQFF.

This clonotype has a count of ten or more. V is TRBV12-5 and J is TRBJ2-3; maybe TRBD1 (5 bases). Germline V gene lookup returns CDR1 LGHNT and CDR2 FRNRAP. The CDR3 spans 14 residues. V was trimmed by 6 bases and J by 2 bases, leaving 12 bases between them. The CDR3 DNA follows: TGTGCTAGTGGCACACAGGCTATCACAGATACGCAGTATTTT. It specifies CASGTQAITDTQYF.

The rearrangement links TRBV11-2 to TRBJ2-7; 7 bases match TRBD1. This CDR3 is built from 14 residues. Germline loops: CDR1 SGHAT, CDR2 FQNNGV. V was clipped by 3 bases and J by 3 bases; unmatched bases: 5. This CDR3 is CASSLDTGDYEQYF. The CDR3 nucleotides are TGTGCCAGCAGCTTGGATACAGGGGACTACGAGCAGTACTTC.

The V call is TRBV12-3 or TRBV12-4, the J call TRBJ2-3; D is ambiguous. The germline V and J ends were trimmed by 2 bases and 4 bases, with 13 bases remaining between them. This CDR3 has 15 residues. CDR3 in amino acids: CASSLNLGYSDTQYF. CDR3 sequence (DNA): TGTGCCAGCAGTTTAAACCTAGGGTACTCAGATACGCAGTATTTT.

The chain combines TRBV28 with TRBJ2-7; D gene uncertain. With 10 bases removed from V and 3 bases from J, the gap between germline ends came to 13 bases. The CDR3 contains 12 residues. Germline CDR1 is MDHEN and CDR2 is SYDVKM. This CDR3 reads CATRMAGYEQYF. CDR3 nucleotide sequence: TGTGCCACCCGTATGGCCGGCTACGAGCAGTACTTC.

With regard to this clonotype: Since a much larger clone is just one base distant, this may be a read error. The chain links TRBV6-2 or TRBV6-3 to TRBJ2-1; D not certain. Germline V gene sequence: CDR1 MNHEY, CDR2 SVGEGT. The CDR3 loop spans 12 amino acids. V gave up 2 bases and J gave up 10 bases, with 9 bases separating them. The CDR3 coding sequence is TGTGCCAGCAGTTACACACGTTACGAGCAGTTCTTC. It translates to CASSYTRYEQFF.

The chain joins TRBV4-1 to TRBJ1-6; D remains unclear. In germline, CDR1 is MGHRA, CDR2 YSYEKL. The CDR3 is 13 residues long. Trimming shortened V by 0 bases and J by 10 bases, and 7 bases separated the two germline ends. Written as DNA, the CDR3 is TGCGCCAGCAGCCAAGAAGGAAGATCACCCCTCCACTTT. Translation: CASSQEGRSPLHF.

This clonotype occurred a few times. The V and J genes are TRBV30 and TRBJ2-3, with 7 positions matching TRBD1. CDR3 length: 14 residues. CDR1 and CDR2 from the germline V gene are GTSNPN and SVGIG (reference sequence). V shed 4 bases and J 3 bases; nucleotides not matched to a gene: 7. CDR3: CAWTPGQQTDTQYF. For the CDR3, the DNA is TGTGCCTGGACGCCGGGACAGCAGACAGATACGCAGTATTTT.

This clonotype showed up many times. The chain recombines TRBV6-1 with TRBJ2-7; tentative D call: TRBD1 (6 bases). The CDR3 contains 15 residues. Germline-derived CDR1 and CDR2 are MNHNS and SASEGT. Trimming cost V 0 bases and J 3 bases, with 12 bases left between them. For the CDR3, the DNA is TGTGCCAGCAGTGAAGCTGGGGGCCCTTACTACGAGCAGTACTTC. Amino acid sequence: CASSEAGGPYYEQYF.

The table lists this clonotype with a few counts. V usage is TRBV5-1 and J usage is TRBJ2-3; maybe TRBD2 (5 bases). The CDR3 covers 16 residues. The V and J ends lost 0 bases and 2 bases respectively, with 13 bases between them. Germline V gene lookup returns CDR1 SGHRS and CDR2 YFSETQ. CDR3 bases: TGCGCCAGCAGCTTGGTGGGTAGCGCGGACACAGATACGCAGTATTTT. Amino acid sequence: CASSLVGSADTDTQYF.

A few counts support this clonotype. The chain couples TRBV5-1 to TRBJ2-1; TRBD2 is a possible D gene (6 bases). Trimming shortened V by 0 bases and J by 2 bases, and 12 bases separated the two germline ends. The CDR3 covers 16 residues. CDR1 and CDR2 from the germline V gene are SGHRS and YFSETQ. This chain's CDR3 is CASSLGGTLPYNEQFF. In DNA, the CDR3 is TGCGCCAGCAGCTTGGGCGGGACTCTCCCCTACAATGAGCAGTTCTTC.